The sample holds a few counts of the clone carrying this TCR beta chain. The antigen remains undetermined. The CDR3 has 17 amino acids. Looked up from germline, CDR1 is DFQATT and CDR2 is SNEGSKA (reference sequence). V dropped 6 bases and J dropped 2 bases, with 26 bases sitting between them. The data belong to a study of CD8 T cells in ankylosing spondylitis. Study conclusions and caveats: Characteristic, it appeared, of ankylosing spondylitis blood was a TCR beta motif of about eight highly homologous variants.

TCRdb independently ran MiXCR on the 5' RACE reads; one entry per CDR3 protein. The sample holds roughly 700,000 distinct CDR3 sequences, roughly 20% seen once. Material: blood, either unsorted or a sorted T cell fraction (not recorded which). The receptor was isolated from a male donor with ankylosing spondylitis. V usage is TRBV20-1 and J usage is TRBJ2-7, with D possibly TRBD2 on 6 matching bases. The CDR3, as DNA: TGCAGTGCCGTGATACCCCCGACTAGTGTCGGCCCCTACGAGCAGTACTTC. Its protein is CSAVIPPTSVGPYEQYF.